This TCR beta chain is from a study of blood T cell repertoires in COVID-19. The protocol was immunoSEQ multiplex PCR, while the TCRdb copy is restricted to in-frame clones and leaves out a portion. The repertoire holds around 250,000 clones, less than 85% seen once, with approximately 3.1% in the top ten. J lost 4 bases, V lost 0 bases, and 9 bases had no gene match. There are 17 residues in the CDR3. CDR1 and CDR2 (germline): LGHNA, YNFKEQ. Material: peripheral blood. V and J are TRBV4-2 and TRBJ1-5, with TRBD1 identical over 7 bases. This sequence was found in a woman under 30 with acute or convalescent COVID-19. CDR3 nucleotides: TGTGCCAGCAGCCAAGAATTAAGCGGACAGGTGAATCAGCCCCAGCATTTT. Translated: CASSQELSGQVNQPQHF.